The TCR beta chain under discussion was sequenced for a study of T cell clonotyping in hematopoietic cell transplantation. Study outcomes and limitations: Few recipient clonotypes overlapped donors; over 97% were de novo at given depth.

The protocol was immunoSEQ multiplex PCR, while the TCRdb copy is restricted to in-frame clones and leaves out a portion. Of more than 70,000 clones listed, 90% to 96% are singletons. Documented time point: recipient sample about 28 days before transplant, after cytoreduction. Concerning this clone: Its antigen is unknown.

The receptor's source is a woman aged 45 to 65 with acute myeloid leukemia. Some clones in this sample may be carry-over from other donors' samples. This specimen was peripheral blood mononuclear cells, taken before stem cell transplant.

Here the CDR3 reads CASRPAGALNSYNEQFF. The CDR3 DNA reads as TGTGCCAGCAGGCCTGCGGGAGCTCTAAACTCCTACAATGAGCAGTTCTTC. The chain recombines TRBV28 with TRBJ2-1; 7 nucleotides match TRBD2. Germline CDR1 is MDHEN and CDR2 is SYDVKM. Trimming removed 6 bases from V and 0 bases from J; junction bases left unmatched: 11. The CDR3 spans 17 residues.